This passage covers 8 T cell receptor beta chains from one sample sequenced in a study of blood T cells in healthy people across ages. A second PCR, run for about 7 to 12 cycles, used a sample-barcoded 5' primer plus a J-beta primer mix. Each CDR3 protein gets one entry after TCRdb re-called the 5' RACE reads with MiXCR. This table holds some 1.7 million distinct CDR3 sequences, approximately 30% found once. The sample comprised blood. The receptors were sampled from a young woman in good health.

The gene calls are TRBV5-5 and TRBJ1-1, with 7 nucleotides matching TRBD1. The CDR3 spans 16 residues. Per germline, CDR1 SGHKS and CDR2 YYEKEE (reference sequence). The V segment lost 7 bases and the J segment 1 base; nucleotides outside the gene matches: 13. CDR3 in DNA: TGTGCCAGCTGGCGGTCAGGGGGAGCTGGGAACACTGAAGCTTTCTTT. It translates to CASWRSGGAGNTEAFF. The full variable domain, its missing parts supplied by reference TRBV5-5 and TRBJ1-1, is DAGVTQSPTHLIKTRGQQVTLRCSPISGHKSVSWYQQVLGQGPQFIFQYYEKEERGRGNFPDRFSARQFPNYSSELNVNALLLGDSALYLCASWRSGGAGNTEAFFGQGTRLTVV.

V gene TRBV7-2 combines with J gene TRBJ2-1; 14 nucleotides line up with TRBD2. The length of the CDR3 is 17 residues. Germline-derived CDR1 and CDR2 are SGHTA and FQGNSA. The V gene end was trimmed by 5 bases and the J gene end by 8 bases; junction bases not matched to a gene: 11. CDR3 loop: CASSKGTSGRNIHEQFF. Written as DNA, the CDR3 is TGTGCCAGCAGCAAAGGGACTAGCGGGAGAAACATCCATGAGCAGTTCTTC.

This clonotype was seen repeatedly, ten times or more. The CDR3 DNA follows: TGCGCCAGCAGTAGAGAGAGCAATCAGCCCCAGCATTTT. This encodes CASSRESNQPQHF. The chain links TRBV4-1 to TRBJ1-5, with no clear D. Germline V gives CDR1 MGHRA, CDR2 YSYEKL. This CDR3 is 13 amino acids long. V was pared by 6 bases and J by 1 base, with 7 bases between.

A few counts support this clonotype. V gene TRBV5-1 combines with J gene TRBJ2-1; TRBD1 is a possible D gene (5 bases). This CDR3 contains 19 residues. Germline CDR1 and CDR2: SGHRS and YFSETQ. With 5 bases removed from V and 8 bases from J, the gap between germline ends came to 32 bases. CDR3 coding DNA: TGCGCCAGCAGTCGGCTGAACAGCAAGGGGTCCGTGGGGTCAGATGAGCAGTTCTTC. The encoded protein is CASSRLNSKGSVGSDEQFF.

This clonotype was observed at least ten times. This chain connects TRBV29-1 to TRBJ2-1, with unresolved D. The V gene's germline CDR1 is SQVTM and CDR2 ANQGSEA. The CDR3 sequence is 12 residues long. The V gene lost 2 bases and the J gene lost 5 bases, with 7 bases spanning the gap. CDR3 nucleotide sequence: TGCAGCGTTGAACCTAGGCACAATGAGCAGTTCTTC. Its translation is CSVEPRHNEQFF.

The chain has TRBV20-1 and TRBJ1-5, with D perhaps matching TRBD1 (6 bases). This CDR3 has 16 amino acids. Germline assignment: CDR1 DFQATT and CDR2 SNEGSKA (reference sequence). V lost 2 bases, J lost 0 bases, and 14 bases lay in between. The CDR3 sequence: CSARNQGSYSNQPQHF. The CDR3, as DNA: TGCAGTGCTAGAAACCAGGGGTCCTATAGCAATCAGCCCCAGCATTTT.

This sequence joins TRBV3-1 and TRBJ1-5; D is unresolved. Trimming removed 0 bases from V and 7 bases from J, with 22 bases in between. Germline V gives CDR1 LGHDT, CDR2 YNNKEL (reference sequence). CDR3 length: 18 residues. CDR3 protein: CASSQDREASVSRQPQHF. The CDR3 region has the DNA TGTGCCAGCAGCCAAGATCGGGAAGCGAGCGTGAGTAGGCAGCCCCAGCATTTT. Complete variable domain (other parts from reference TRBV3-1 and TRBJ1-5): DTAVSQTPKYLVTQMGNDKSIKCEQNLGHDTMYWYKQDSKKFLKIMFSYNNKELIINETVPNRFSPKSPDKAHLNLHINSLELGDSAVYFCASSQDREASVSRQPQHFGDGTRLSIL.

The rearrangement joins TRBV28 to TRBJ1-6; possible D gene TRBD1, 6 bases. V lost 7 bases and J 7 bases, leaving 17 bases between the germline ends. The CDR3 covers 15 residues. Germline CDR1 and CDR2: MDHEN and SYDVKM. CDR3 loop: CASKRRDTLNSPLHF. The CDR3, as DNA: TGTGCCAGCAAAAGACGGGACACCTTGAATTCACCCCTCCACTTT.